This passage covers 22 T cell receptor beta chains from one sample sequenced in a study of shared clonotypes between healthy human individuals. Assay: immunoSEQ multiplex PCR; the TCRdb copy retains only in-frame clones and omits some. The sample records 2 million to 3 million clones, roughly 93% being singletons. Input material: naive CD4+ T cells from PBMCs. Subset denoted: CD45RA+ positively selected. The source of these receptors is a man aged 18 to 30 in good health. Some clones in this sample may be carry-over from other donors' samples.

This clone was counted a single time. This sequence joins TRBV5-1 and TRBJ1-1; 9 nucleotides match TRBD1. V gave up 0 bases and J gave up 2 bases; unmatched junction bases: 8. Per the germline V gene, CDR1 is SGHRS and CDR2 is YFSETQ. The CDR3 consists of 17 residues. DNA of the CDR3: TGCGCCAGCAGCTTGGCCGTCACAGGGGGCACAAACACTGAAGCTTTCTTT. Translating gives CASSLAVTGGTNTEAFF.

The chain couples TRBV4-2 to TRBJ2-7; 12 bases agree with TRBD1. The V gene end was trimmed by 4 bases and the J gene end by 7 bases; junction bases not matched to a gene: 8. Germline V gives CDR1 LGHNA, CDR2 YNFKEQ. The CDR3 spans 15 residues. The DNA for the CDR3 is TGTGCCAGCAGCCGACCGGGACAGGGGGCGCGAGAGCAGTACTTC. It is translated as CASSRPGQGAREQYF.

This clone has only one observation. The chain is built from TRBV28 and TRBJ1-2; D not resolved. Looked up from germline, CDR1 is MDHEN and CDR2 is SYDVKM. CDR3 length: 12 amino acids. With 3 bases removed from V and 4 bases from J, the gap between germline ends came to 6 bases. The CDR3 coding sequence is TGTGCCAGCAGTTTCAATAGCTATGGCTACACCTTC. It translates to CASSFNSYGYTF.

The chain couples TRBV14 to TRBJ1-5, with a tentative D call TRBD1 (5 bases). CDR1 SGHDN and CDR2 FVKESK come from the germline V gene. Between the trimmed V and J ends, which lost 4 bases and 5 bases, there was a span of 9 bases. The CDR3 is made up of 13 amino acids. CDR3 in DNA: TGTGCCAGCAGCCGACAGACTCATCAGCCCCAGCATTTT. Protein sequence: CASSRQTHQPQHF.

This clone was seen a single time. The genes are TRBV7-2 and TRBJ1-5; D is uncertain. The CDR3 is 13 residues long. Germline V gene sequence: CDR1 SGHTA, CDR2 FQGNSA. V lost 5 bases and J lost 3, with 8 bases in between. The CDR3 region is CASSAGLNQPQHF. The CDR3 coding sequence is TGTGCCAGCAGCGCCGGACTCAATCAGCCCCAGCATTTT.

CDR3 DNA: TGTGCCATCACCGAGGACCGGCAACCCCCAGATACGCAGTATTTT. Translated, it gives CAITEDRQPPDTQYF. This chain links TRBV10-3 with TRBJ2-3; no clear D. The CDR3 extends over 15 amino acids. Trimming removed 7 bases at V and 4 bases at J, with 18 bases between. The germline CDR1 and CDR2 sequences are ENHRY and SYGVKD.

The CDR3 reads CASSYPLAGADTQYF. CDR3 nucleotides: TGCGCCAGCAGCTACCCGCTAGCGGGGGCGGATACGCAGTATTTT. J is TRBJ2-3 and V is TRBV5-1; TRBD2 agrees at 10 bases. The germline V gene encodes CDR1 SGHRS and CDR2 YFSETQ. The CDR3 runs 15 residues. The junction had 7 bases not matched to a gene; V was cut back by 3 bases and J by 6 bases.

This chain joins TRBV6-5 and TRBJ2-1, with 10 nucleotides matching TRBD2. V gave up 0 bases and J gave up 9 bases; unmatched junction bases: 5. The CDR3 spans 15 residues. From germline, CDR1 is MNHEY and CDR2 SVGAGI. CDR3 DNA sequence: TGTGCCAGCAGTTACTCCCTAGCGGGAGATGCTGAGCAGTTCTTC. Translation gives CASSYSLAGDAEQFF.

The rearrangement links TRBV28 to TRBJ1-4, with 9 bases that match TRBD1. This CDR3 has 15 residues. The germline V gene has CDR1 MDHEN and CDR2 SYDVKM. Unmatched junction bases numbered 7, after V lost 3 bases and J lost 8 bases. DNA of the CDR3: TGTGCCAGCAGTTTTCATGGGACAGGGCAGGAAAAACTGTTTTTT. It specifies CASSFHGTGQEKLFF.

Concerning this clone itself: The sample contains more than one DNA sequence encoding this CDR3. The chain joins TRBV27 to TRBJ2-3; D is unclear. There are 13 residues in the CDR3. Per germline, CDR1 MNHEY and CDR2 SMNVEV (reference sequence). Trimming shortened V by 3 bases and J by 3 bases, and 7 bases separated the two germline ends. The CDR3 is CASSFLGTDTQYF. The CDR3 DNA sequence: TGTGCCAGCAGTTTCCTAGGGACAGATACGCAGTATTTT.

Details on this clone: Other nucleotide sequences from this sample produce the same CDR3. V usage is TRBV5-1 and J usage is TRBJ2-7; 10 bases are a match to TRBD2. In germline, CDR1 is SGHRS, CDR2 YFSETQ. Losses at the gene ends were 4 bases for V and 0 bases for J; bases not matched to a gene: 4. The CDR3 covers 15 residues. The CDR3 sequence: CASSLGLAFSYEQYF. CDR3 nucleotides: TGCGCCAGCAGCCTGGGACTAGCGTTCTCCTACGAGCAGTACTTC.

V is TRBV28 and J is TRBJ1-2; D is possibly TRBD1 (5 bases). Germline CDR1 and CDR2: MDHEN and SYDVKM. Trimming shortened V by 5 bases and J by 5 bases, and 18 bases separated the two germline ends. CDR3 length: 15 residues. This chain's CDR3 is CASSPGGVGGYGYTF. The DNA for the CDR3 is TGTGCCAGCAGTCCGGGGGGGGTAGGTGGGTATGGCTACACCTTC.

The chain employs TRBV28 and TRBJ1-2; 9 bases match TRBD1. The CDR3 contains 15 residues. J was trimmed by 4 bases and V by 2 bases; bases with no gene match: 5. The germline gives CDR1 MDHEN, CDR2 SYDVKM. In DNA form, the CDR3 reads TGTGCCAGCAGTTTAAGGGACAGGGCGATCTATGGCTACACCTTC. Translating gives CASSLRDRAIYGYTF.

V usage is TRBV4-3 and J usage is TRBJ1-3, with D perhaps TRBD1 (5 bases). The V gene's germline CDR1 is LGHNA and CDR2 YSLEER. The CDR3 is 14 amino acids. The ends were cut back, 2 bases at V and 8 bases at J, with 13 bases in the middle. CDR3 in amino acids: CASSQLQGADTIYF. The CDR3 nucleotides read TGCGCCAGCAGCCAACTGCAGGGAGCGGACACCATATATTTT.

This clone was seen only once. CDR3 in amino acids: CASSQAPEASGSVYEQYF. The CDR3 DNA reads as TGCGCCAGCAGCCAAGCCCCCGAAGCGAGCGGGAGCGTCTACGAGCAGTACTTC. The gene calls are TRBV4-3 and TRBJ2-7; 8 nucleotides align to TRBD2. The CDR3 consists of 18 residues. With V trimmed by 1 base and J by 3 bases, 14 bases remained unmatched. Per germline, CDR1 LGHNA and CDR2 YSLEER.

The rearrangement uses TRBV5-1 and TRBJ2-5; possibly TRBD1 for D (6 bases). From germline, CDR1 is SGHRS and CDR2 YFSETQ. The length of the CDR3 is 16 residues. Trimming shortened V by 4 bases and J by 6 bases, and 22 bases separated the two germline ends. CDR3 coding DNA: TGCGCCAGCAGCCGGCAGGGTTCGGACAGTTCACAGACCCAGTACTTC. Protein: CASSRQGSDSSQTQYF. Combining the CDR3 with reference TRBV5-1 and TRBJ2-5 gives the whole variable domain KAGVTQTPRYLIKTRGQQVTLSCSPISGHRSVSWYQQTPGQGLQFLFEYFSETQRNKGNFPGRFSGRQFSNSRSEMNVSTLELGDSALYLCASSRQGSDSSQTQYFGPGTRLLVL.

The chain links TRBV30 to TRBJ2-6; 12 bases agree with TRBD1. Germline V gene data show CDR1 as GTSNPN and CDR2 as SVGIG (reference sequence). CDR3 length: 18 amino acids. Trimming cost V 4 bases and J 2 bases; bases outside gene matches: 9. CDR3 region: CAWTRTGTGGPGANVLTF. CDR3 DNA sequence: TGTGCCTGGACGAGAACCGGGACAGGGGGCCCTGGGGCCAACGTCCTGACTTTC.

This clone was seen only once. The rearrangement uses TRBV10-2 and TRBJ1-1; possible D gene TRBD1, 5 bases. The CDR3 has 12 residues. Germline CDR1 and CDR2: WSHSY and SAAADI. Trimming cost V 10 bases and J 2 bases, with 11 bases left between them. CDR3 amino acids: CATRELNTEAFF. CDR3 nucleotide sequence: TGCGCCACCAGGGAGTTAAACACTGAAGCTTTCTTT.

The chain links TRBV28 to TRBJ1-1; D is perhaps TRBD1 (5 bases). The CDR3 loop spans 14 amino acids. With 8 bases removed from V and 4 bases from J, the gap between germline ends came to 17 bases. Per the germline V gene, CDR1 is MDHEN and CDR2 is SYDVKM. CDR3: CASLLGHRGTEAFF. The CDR3 region has the DNA TGTGCCAGCTTATTAGGACACCGAGGCACTGAAGCTTTCTTT.

In its sample, this clone was seen a few times. The same CDR3 is also encoded by other DNA sequences in this sample. This chain joins TRBV9 and TRBJ2-1; possibly TRBD2 for D (5 bases). This CDR3 is 15 amino acids long. V was trimmed by 0 bases and J by 0 bases, leaving 7 bases between them. The germline CDR1 and CDR2 sequences are SGDLS and YYNGEE. Here the CDR3 DNA reads TGTGCCAGCAGCGTAGTGAGCGGCTCCTACAATGAGCAGTTCTTC. It codes for CASSVVSGSYNEQFF.

CDR3 nucleotide sequence: TGTGCCAGCAGCTTCCCCGGACAGGCAGGAGGCTATGGCTACACCTTC. Protein sequence: CASSFPGQAGGYGYTF. The chain combines TRBV7-2 with TRBJ1-2; 7 bases match TRBD1. The CDR3 loop spans 16 amino acids. J was trimmed by 4 bases and V by 3 bases; bases with no gene match: 11. The germline CDR1 and CDR2 sequences are SGHTA and FQGNSA. Filled out from reference TRBV7-2 and TRBJ1-2, the complete variable domain reads GAGVSQSPSNKVTEKGKDVELRCDPISGHTALYWYRQSLGQGLEFLIYFQGNSAPDKSGLPSDRFSAERTGGSVSTLTIQRTQQEDSAVYLCASSFPGQAGGYGYTFGSGTRLTVV.

V usage is TRBV9 and J usage is TRBJ2-3; 10 nucleotides agree with TRBD2. The CDR3 sequence is 19 residues long. The J segment lost 4 bases and the V segment lost 4 bases, leaving 18 bases of the junction unmatched. The germline CDR1 and CDR2 sequences are SGDLS and YYNGEE. CDR3 in amino acids: CASSPSSLAGVFLPDTQYF. CDR3 nucleotides: TGTGCCAGCAGCCCATCCTCCCTAGCGGGAGTATTTCTACCAGATACGCAGTATTTT.